These 9 T cell receptor beta chains were sequenced from one sample in a study of regulatory T cells in long-lasting Graves disease (TCRdb year 2021). The intended sense of this specimen's time point label: persistent/refractory GD, antithyroid drugs over 5 years with positive TRAb. For both TCR sequencing and RNA sequencing, RNA was extracted from PBMCs using TRIzol. Library preparation was by multiplex PCR. TCRdb records Illumina HiSeq 4000 as the sequencer. To build TCR beta libraries, CDR3 regions were amplified by Arm-PCR using iRepertoire HTBI primers. The public reads were reprocessed in TCRdb via fastp at Q25 and MiXCR, keeping in-frame beta chains. One record per CDR3 amino acid sequence lists the most common genes and DNA. For this sample the table gives roughly 450,000 distinct CDR3 sequences, of which approximately 23% were detected only once. About an eighth of the sample is in the top ten clones.

The sequenced sample was peripheral blood mononuclear cells (PBMCs), obtained when the disease was refractory, from a patient treated with antithyroid drugs. The origin of the receptors is a female donor with Graves disease.

At least ten counts were recorded for this clonotype. This chain uses TRBV2 with TRBJ1-1, with TRBD1 as a possible D gene (5 bases). V lost 8 bases and J lost 4, with 17 bases in between. This CDR3 is 14 amino acids long. CDR1 SNHLY and CDR2 FYNNEI come from the germline V gene. This chain's CDR3 is CASLGLQASTEAFF. The CDR3 coding sequence is TGTGCCAGCTTAGGTTTACAGGCGAGCACTGAAGCTTTCTTT.

This clonotype was seen repeatedly, ten times or more. The rearrangement joins TRBV7-2 to TRBJ2-7; 10 nucleotides match TRBD1. The V gene end was trimmed by 5 bases and the J gene end by 0 bases; junction bases not matched to a gene: 4. Germline assignment: CDR1 SGHTA and CDR2 FQGNSA. This CDR3 has 15 amino acids. CDR3 sequence: CASSGGTGDSYEQYF. CDR3 sequence (DNA): TGTGCCAGCAGCGGCGGGACAGGGGACTCCTACGAGCAGTACTTC.

This clonotype has just a few counts. The chain links TRBV5-1 to TRBJ2-2, with a weak D call TRBD1 (6 bases). Trimming took off 5 bases at V and 1 base at J, with 9 bases between the two ends. Germline V gives CDR1 SGHRS, CDR2 YFSETQ. The CDR3 is 14 amino acids. CDR3 bases: TGCGCCAGCAGGAAGGGGGAGAACACCGGGGAGCTGTTTTTT. Translation gives CASRKGENTGELFF. The full variable domain, in which reference TRBV5-1 and TRBJ2-2 provide the parts outside the CDR3, is KAGVTQTPRYLIKTRGQQVTLSCSPISGHRSVSWYQQTPGQGLQFLFEYFSETQRNKGNFPGRFSGRQFSNSRSEMNVSTLELGDSALYLCASRKGENTGELFFGEGSRLTVL.

This clonotype was found many times. CDR3 sequence reads: CATSREGTYYEQYF. The CDR3 DNA sequence: TGTGCCACCAGCAGAGAAGGCACCTACTACGAGCAGTACTTC. The J gene is TRBJ2-7, the V gene TRBV15; D not certain. Trimming took off 0 bases at V and 3 bases at J, with 9 bases between the two ends. From germline, CDR1 is LNHNV and CDR2 YYDKDF (reference sequence). CDR3 length: 14 amino acids. Using reference TRBV15 and TRBJ2-7 for the parts outside the CDR3, the full variable domain is DAMVIQNPRYQVTQFGKPVTLSCSQTLNHNVMYWYQQKSSQAPKLLFHYYDKDFNNEADTPDNFQSRRPNTSFCFLDIRSPGLGDTAMYLCATSREGTYYEQYFGPGTRLTVT.

The rearrangement uses TRBV7-9 and TRBJ1-1, with D possibly TRBD1 on 5 matching bases. There are 13 residues in the CDR3. Germline V gene lookup returns CDR1 SEHNR and CDR2 FQNEAQ (reference sequence). V lost 5 bases and J 5 bases, leaving 12 bases between the germline ends. This CDR3 reads CASSTWGGTEAFF. The CDR3, as DNA: TGTGCCAGCAGCACCTGGGGGGGAACTGAAGCTTTCTTT.

The gene calls are TRBV20-1 and TRBJ1-2; TRBD1 is a possible D gene (6 bases). CDR3 size: 14 residues. Germline loops: CDR1 DFQATT, CDR2 SNEGSKA (reference sequence). Trimming took 3 bases from V and 4 from J, leaving 15 bases between them. CDR3 loop: CSASRTEDFYGYTF. The DNA for the CDR3 is TGCAGTGCTAGTCGGACAGAAGACTTCTATGGCTACACCTTC.

The gene calls are TRBV18 and TRBJ2-4; TRBD1 or TRBD2 may be the D gene (5 bases each). The length of the CDR3 is 14 residues. Germline V gene lookup returns CDR1 KGHSH and CDR2 LQKENI. V shed 1 base and J shed 11 bases, with 15 bases lying between them. Written as DNA, the CDR3 is TGTGCCAGCTCACCACAGGAGCAGGGACGGGTTCAGTACTTC. It is translated as CASSPQEQGRVQYF.

With respect to this clonotype: A far larger clone is one base from this, pointing to a likely read error. The chain has TRBV12-3 or TRBV12-4 and TRBJ2-6; D is tentatively TRBD1 or TRBD2 (5 bases each). CDR3 length: 16 residues. CDR3 sequence: CASSLFTRAGADVLTF. The CDR3 nucleotides are TGTGCCAGCAGTTTATTCACTAGAGCTGGGGCCGACGTCCTGACTTTC.

This clonotype was seen more than once but under ten times. The rearrangement links TRBV2 to TRBJ2-1, with a possible D match to TRBD2 (5 bases). Per germline, CDR1 SNHLY and CDR2 FYNNEI. Trimming pared 3 bases from V and 2 bases from J, leaving 14 bases between. The CDR3 extends over 16 amino acids. CDR3: CASSDFQRITYNEQFF. The CDR3 bases are TGTGCCAGCAGTGACTTCCAGCGGATAACCTACAATGAGCAGTTCTTC.